The T cell receptor (beta chain) under discussion was sequenced for a study of spatial heterogeneity in lung cancer (dated by TCRdb to the late 2010s). Some background on the complete study: Beta-chain transcripts were consistently detected in greater numbers than alpha-chain transcripts, which likely reflects a higher abundance of beta-chain transcripts. In the raw uncorrected reads, each unique combination of TCR and UMI appeared more than ten times on average. In non-small cell lung cancer, the study made a quantitative comparison of TCR alpha and beta repertoires among multiple tumor regions, matched nontumor lung and blood. Nonsynonymous mutation counts, determined by whole-exome sequencing of tumor tissue, were related to TCR repertoire features. At surgery, both alpha and beta chains were TCR-sequenced in approximately 210 tumor regions, some 64 matched nontumor lung samples and some 58 PBMC samples. Overall study results and their limits: Additional single-cell paired TCR alpha and beta sequencing was considered necessary to confirm, at a functional level, the hypothesis that regional TCRs recognize regional mutations. Ubiquitous expanded tumor TCRs were detected in blood more often at tumor resection than at routine follow-up.

Ten or more counts support this clonotype. Its antigen has not been determined. No clone much larger than this one lies a single base away; base qualities are absent. The receptor library was made with 5' RACE. The listed sequencing device is NextSeq 500. To allow correction of PCR and sequencing errors, the TCR library protocol tagged every TCR cDNA molecule with a unique molecular identifier. Concerning the study's data processing: TCR identification, UMI-based error correction and CDR3 extraction were performed with Decombinator tools. TCRs above a frequency of 2 per 1,000, corresponding to the top 1% of the tumor frequency distribution, were defined as expanded. Renyi diversity was computed with the R vegan package after each repertoire had been subsampled 100 times to 5,000 TCRs. CDR3 similarity networks were built from amino acid triplet string-kernel similarity, connecting CDR3s with pairwise similarity above 0.82. In-frame beta chains were kept once TCRdb had trimmed the public reads at Q25 with fastp and called clones with MiXCR. Each CDR3 protein gets just one entry, which takes the most common genes and DNA from the rows behind it. V and J calls and clone size were set by TCRdb, not the authors. Within this sample are 11,000 or so distinct CDR3 sequences, with 3% to 4.5% of them counted one time only. The ten largest account for 52% of the sample.

Including the terminal cysteine and phenylalanine, the CDR3 comprises 11 residues. Only the CDR3 region is kept as DNA, spanning 33 bases read in frame from base 1. V and J lose 2 bases and 9 bases, and a span of 11 bases separates them. The germline V gene (reference sequence) yields DFQATT for CDR1 and SNEGSKA for CDR2. In light of the paper, this sample's time point label describes: sample taken at primary tumor resection. The donors were 70 or so patients from the lung TRACERx cohort who had early-stage, untreated non-small cell lung cancer. TCR sequencing used whole RNA extracted from tumor and nontumor lung tissue, or from cryopreserved PBMC samples, without cell sorting. A patient was chosen for TCR sequencing only when enough RNA was available from at least two tumor regions.

The TCR sequence derives from a female donor with early-stage non-small cell lung cancer. In this chain, TRBV20-1 is recombined with TRBJ2-7, with the D gene not confidently named. The sample in question was PBMCs, obtained at surgery. The CDR3 region has the sequence CSARPTSVQYF. The sequenced DNA: TGCAGTGCTAGACCCACTTCAGTGCAGTACTTC.